This TCR beta chain comes out of a study of cytomegalovirus exposure and HLA in healthy donors. The CDR3 spans 15 residues. The J segment lost 5 bases and the V segment lost 7 bases, leaving 9 bases of the junction unmatched. Germline assignment: CDR1 SNHLY and CDR2 FYNNEI. PCR involved 60 Vbeta and 13 Jbeta primers. Produced via immunoSEQ multiplex PCR; TCRdb's table is partial and in-frame only. The sample carries approximately 160,000 clones, about 76% recorded once. Source material: PBMCs. V usage is TRBV2 and J usage is TRBJ1-4, with TRBD1 identical over 8 bases. This receptor was identified in a woman in her forties in good health and CMV-seropositive. The DNA for the CDR3 is TGTGCCAGCACAGCAATGGGACAGGAAAATGAAAAACTGTTTTTT. Translating it yields CASTAMGQENEKLFF.